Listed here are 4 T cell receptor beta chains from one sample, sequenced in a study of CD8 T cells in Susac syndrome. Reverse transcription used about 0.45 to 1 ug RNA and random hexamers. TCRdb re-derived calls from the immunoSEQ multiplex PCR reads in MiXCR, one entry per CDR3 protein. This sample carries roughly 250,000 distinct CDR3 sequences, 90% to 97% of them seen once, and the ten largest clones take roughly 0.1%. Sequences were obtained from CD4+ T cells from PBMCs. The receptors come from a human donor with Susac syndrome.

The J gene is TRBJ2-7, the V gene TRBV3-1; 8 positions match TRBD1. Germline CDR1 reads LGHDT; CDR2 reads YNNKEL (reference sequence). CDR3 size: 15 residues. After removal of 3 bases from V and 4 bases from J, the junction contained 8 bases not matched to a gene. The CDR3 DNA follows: TGTGCCAGCAGCCATGGACAGGGATCCAAATACGAGCAGTACTTC. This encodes CASSHGQGSKYEQYF.

The CDR3: CASSVDVRYQPQHF. CDR3 bases: TGTGCCAGCAGCGTAGATGTGAGGTATCAGCCCCAGCATTTT. V and J are TRBV9 and TRBJ1-5; no clear D gene. In germline, CDR1 is SGDLS, CDR2 YYNGEE. The V end lost 0 bases, the J end lost 5 bases, and 9 bases lay between the germline ends. The CDR3 runs to 14 residues.

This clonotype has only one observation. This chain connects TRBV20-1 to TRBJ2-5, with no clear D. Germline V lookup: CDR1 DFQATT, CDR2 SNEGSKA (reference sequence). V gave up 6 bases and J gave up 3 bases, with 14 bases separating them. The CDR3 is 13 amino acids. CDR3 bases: TGCAGTGCAGAAACCGGGCCCAAAGAGACCCAGTACTTC. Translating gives CSAETGPKETQYF.

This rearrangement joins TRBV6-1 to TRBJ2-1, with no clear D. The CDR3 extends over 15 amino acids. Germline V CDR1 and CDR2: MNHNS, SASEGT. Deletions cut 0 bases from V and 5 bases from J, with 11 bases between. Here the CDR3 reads CASSEALALDNEQFF. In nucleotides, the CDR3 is TGTGCCAGCAGTGAAGCGTTGGCCCTCGACAATGAGCAGTTCTTC.